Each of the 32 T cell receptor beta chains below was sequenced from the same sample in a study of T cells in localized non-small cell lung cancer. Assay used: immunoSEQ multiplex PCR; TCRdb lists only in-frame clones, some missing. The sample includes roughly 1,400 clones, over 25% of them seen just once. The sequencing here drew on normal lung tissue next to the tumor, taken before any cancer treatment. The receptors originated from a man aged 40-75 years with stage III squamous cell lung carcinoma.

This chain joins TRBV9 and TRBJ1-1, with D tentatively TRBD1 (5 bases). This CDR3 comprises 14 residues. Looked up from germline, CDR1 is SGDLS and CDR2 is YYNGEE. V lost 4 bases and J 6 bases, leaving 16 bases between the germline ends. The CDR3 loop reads CASSSQLSGSEAFF. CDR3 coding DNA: TGTGCCAGCAGCTCTCAATTGTCAGGGTCTGAAGCTTTCTTT.

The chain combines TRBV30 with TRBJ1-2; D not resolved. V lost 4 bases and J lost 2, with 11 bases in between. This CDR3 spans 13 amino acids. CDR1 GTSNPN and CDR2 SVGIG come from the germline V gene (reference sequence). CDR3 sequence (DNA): TGTGCCTGGAACCCGGTTCCCAACTATGGCTACACCTTC. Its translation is CAWNPVPNYGYTF.

The CDR3 nucleotides are TGTGCCAGCAGTGAACCCGGGTGGGGTCAGCCCCAGCATTTT. Residues: CASSEPGWGQPQHF. The J gene is TRBJ1-5, the V gene TRBV25-1; no clear D gene. The CDR3 has 14 residues. The germline V gene encodes CDR1 MGHDK and CDR2 SYGVNS. With 2 bases removed from V and 6 bases from J, the gap between germline ends came to 11 bases.

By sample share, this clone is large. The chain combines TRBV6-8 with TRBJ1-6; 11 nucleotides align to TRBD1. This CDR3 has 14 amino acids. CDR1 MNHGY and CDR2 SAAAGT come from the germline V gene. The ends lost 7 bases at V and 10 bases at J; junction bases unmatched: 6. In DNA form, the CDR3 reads TGTGCCAGCACCACGGACAGGGGGCTGTCACCCCTCCACTTT. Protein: CASTTDRGLSPLHF.

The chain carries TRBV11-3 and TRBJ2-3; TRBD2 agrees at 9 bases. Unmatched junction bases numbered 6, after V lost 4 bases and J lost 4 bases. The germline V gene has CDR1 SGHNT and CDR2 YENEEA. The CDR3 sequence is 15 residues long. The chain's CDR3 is CASSSAGTSPDTQYF. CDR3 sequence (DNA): TGTGCCAGCAGCTCCGCCGGGACTAGCCCAGATACGCAGTATTTT.

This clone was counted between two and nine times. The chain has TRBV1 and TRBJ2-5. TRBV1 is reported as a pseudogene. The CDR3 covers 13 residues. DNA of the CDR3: TGCGCCAGCAACGACCTGGAACAAGAGACCCAGTACTTC. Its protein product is CASNDLEQETQYF.

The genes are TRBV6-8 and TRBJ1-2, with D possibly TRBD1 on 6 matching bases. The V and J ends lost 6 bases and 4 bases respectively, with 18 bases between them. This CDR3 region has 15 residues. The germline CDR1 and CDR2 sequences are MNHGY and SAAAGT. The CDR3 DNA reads TGTGCCAGCAGCAGCTATACCGGACAGATCTATGGCTACACCTTC. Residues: CASSSYTGQIYGYTF.

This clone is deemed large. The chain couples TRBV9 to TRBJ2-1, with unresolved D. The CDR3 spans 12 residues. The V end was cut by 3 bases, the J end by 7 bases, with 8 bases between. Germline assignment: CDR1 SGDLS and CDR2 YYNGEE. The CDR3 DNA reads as TGTGCCAGCAGCGAAGGATGGAATGAGCAGTTCTTC. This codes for CASSEGWNEQFF.

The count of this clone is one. The CDR3 nucleotides read TGTGCCAGCTCACCTGACTACGGACAGGTCGAGCAGTACTTC. This translates into CASSPDYGQVEQYF. V and J are TRBV18 and TRBJ2-7; 7 positions agree with TRBD1. The V gene end was trimmed by 3 bases and the J gene end by 6 bases; junction bases not matched to a gene: 8. Germline CDR1 KGHSH, CDR2 LQKENI. The CDR3 contains 14 residues. The entire variable domain, with the rest obtained from reference TRBV18 and TRBJ2-7, is as follows: NAGVMQNPRHLVRRRGQEARLRCSPMKGHSHVYWYRQLPEEGLKFMVYLQKENIIDESGMPKERFSAEFPKEGPSILRIQQVVRGDSAAYFCASSPDYGQVEQYFGPGTRLTVT.

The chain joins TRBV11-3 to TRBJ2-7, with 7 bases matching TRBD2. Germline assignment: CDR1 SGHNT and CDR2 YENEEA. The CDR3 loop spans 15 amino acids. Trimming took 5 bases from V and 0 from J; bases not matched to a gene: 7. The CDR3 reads CASSVTSLSSYEQYF. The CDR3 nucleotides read TGTGCCAGCAGCGTGACTAGCCTAAGCTCCTACGAGCAGTACTTC.

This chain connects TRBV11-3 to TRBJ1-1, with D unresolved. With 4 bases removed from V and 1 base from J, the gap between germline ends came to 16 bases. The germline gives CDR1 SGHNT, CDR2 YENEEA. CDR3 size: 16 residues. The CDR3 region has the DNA TGTGCCAGCAGCTCCTGGGGAGGCAGGCAGAACACTGAAGCTTTCTTT. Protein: CASSSWGGRQNTEAFF.

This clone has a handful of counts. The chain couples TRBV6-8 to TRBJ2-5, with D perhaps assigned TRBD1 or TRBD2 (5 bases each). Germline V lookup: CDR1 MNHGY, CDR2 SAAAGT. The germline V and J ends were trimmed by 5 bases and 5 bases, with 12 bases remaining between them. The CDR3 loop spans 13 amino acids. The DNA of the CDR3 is TGTGCCAGCAGTGTGAACGAGGGGGAGACCCAGTACTTC. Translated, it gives CASSVNEGETQYF.

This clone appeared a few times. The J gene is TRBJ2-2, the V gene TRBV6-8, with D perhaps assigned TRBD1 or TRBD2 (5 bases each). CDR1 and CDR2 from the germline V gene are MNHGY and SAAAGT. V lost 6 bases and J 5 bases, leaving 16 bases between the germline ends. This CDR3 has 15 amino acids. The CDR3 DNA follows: TGTGCCAGCAGCCCGGGGACCGACCAGACCGGGGAGCTGTTTTTT. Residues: CASSPGTDQTGELFF.

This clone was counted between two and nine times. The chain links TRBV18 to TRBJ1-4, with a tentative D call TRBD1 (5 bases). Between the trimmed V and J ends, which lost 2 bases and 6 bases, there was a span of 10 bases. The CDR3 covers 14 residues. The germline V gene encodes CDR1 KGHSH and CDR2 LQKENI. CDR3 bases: TGTGCCAGCTCACCATTGGGCAGGGATGAAAAACTGTTTTTT. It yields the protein CASSPLGRDEKLFF.

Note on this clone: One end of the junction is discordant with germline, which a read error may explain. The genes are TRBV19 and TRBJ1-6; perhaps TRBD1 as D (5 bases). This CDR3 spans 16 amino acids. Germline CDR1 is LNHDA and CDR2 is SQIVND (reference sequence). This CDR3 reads CASSISQGGHNSPLHF. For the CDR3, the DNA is TGTGCCAGTAGTATCTCGCAGGGAGGTCATAATTCACCYCTCCACTTT.

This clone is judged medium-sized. The CDR3 DNA follows: TGCGCCAGCACCACGGGACCTAAGGACTATGGCTACACCTTC. Translated, it gives CASTTGPKDYGYTF. The J gene is TRBJ1-2, the V gene TRBV1. TRBV1 is shown as a pseudogene. The CDR3 is 14 residues long.

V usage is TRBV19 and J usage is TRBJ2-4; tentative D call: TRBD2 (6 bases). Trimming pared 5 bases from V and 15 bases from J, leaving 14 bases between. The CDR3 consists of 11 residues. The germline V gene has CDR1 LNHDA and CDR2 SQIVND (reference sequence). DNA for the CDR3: TGTGCCAGTAGTGCTCTGGCGGAGGGGTACTTC. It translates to CASSALAEGYF. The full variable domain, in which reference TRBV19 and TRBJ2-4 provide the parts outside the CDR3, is DGGITQSPKYLFRKEGQNVTLSCEQNLNHDAMYWYRQDPGQGLRLIYYSQIVNDFQKGDIAEGYSVSREKKESFPLTVTSAQKNPTAFYLCASSALAEGYFGAGTRLSVL.

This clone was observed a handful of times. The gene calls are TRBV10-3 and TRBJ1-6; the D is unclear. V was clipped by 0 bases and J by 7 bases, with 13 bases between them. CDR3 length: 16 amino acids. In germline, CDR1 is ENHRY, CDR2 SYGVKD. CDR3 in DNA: TGTGCCATCAGTGAGTCCCAGGTCCTAAGCAATTCACCCCTCCACTTT. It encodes CAISESQVLSNSPLHF.

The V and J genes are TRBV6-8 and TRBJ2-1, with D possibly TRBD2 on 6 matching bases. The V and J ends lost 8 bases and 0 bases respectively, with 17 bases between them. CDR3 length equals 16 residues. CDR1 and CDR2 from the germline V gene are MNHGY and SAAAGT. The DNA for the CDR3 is TGTGCCAGCCGGGGGTTTAGGGCGGGCTCCTACAATGAGCAGTTCTTC. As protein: CASRGFRAGSYNEQFF.

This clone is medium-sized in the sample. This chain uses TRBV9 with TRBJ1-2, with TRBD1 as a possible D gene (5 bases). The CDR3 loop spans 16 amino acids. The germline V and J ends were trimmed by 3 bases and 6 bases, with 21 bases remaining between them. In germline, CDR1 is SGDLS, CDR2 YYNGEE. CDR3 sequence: CASSGENRDLIHGYTF. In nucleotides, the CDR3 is TGTGCCAGCAGCGGAGAAAACCGGGACTTAATCCATGGCTACACCTTC.

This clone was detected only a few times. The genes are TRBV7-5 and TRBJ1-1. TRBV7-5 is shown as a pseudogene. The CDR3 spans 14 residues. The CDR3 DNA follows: TGTGCCAGCAGCTTAGCGGGGCCCCACACTGAAGCTTTCTTT. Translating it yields CASSLAGPHTEAFF.

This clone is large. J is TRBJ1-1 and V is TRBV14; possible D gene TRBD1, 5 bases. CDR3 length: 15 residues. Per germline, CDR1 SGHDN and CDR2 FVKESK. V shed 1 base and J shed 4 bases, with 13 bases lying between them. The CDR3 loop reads CASSQVMRRGTEAFF. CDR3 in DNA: TGTGCCAGCAGCCAAGTGATGCGTAGGGGCACTGAAGCTTTCTTT.

The CDR3 bases are TGTGCCAGCAGGCTTCCCAGAGAAAGTTCACCCCTCCACTTT. Translation gives CASRLPRESSPLHF. The J gene is TRBJ1-6, the V gene TRBV14; no definite D call. Per germline, CDR1 SGHDN and CDR2 FVKESK. The CDR3 has 14 residues. With 6 bases removed from V and 9 bases from J, the gap between germline ends came to 15 bases.

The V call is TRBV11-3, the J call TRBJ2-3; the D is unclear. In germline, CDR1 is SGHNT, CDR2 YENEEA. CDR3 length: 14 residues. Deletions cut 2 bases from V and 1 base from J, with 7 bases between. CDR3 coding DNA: TGTGCCAGCAGCTTACACGGCGGCACAGATACGCAGTATTTT. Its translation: CASSLHGGTDTQYF.

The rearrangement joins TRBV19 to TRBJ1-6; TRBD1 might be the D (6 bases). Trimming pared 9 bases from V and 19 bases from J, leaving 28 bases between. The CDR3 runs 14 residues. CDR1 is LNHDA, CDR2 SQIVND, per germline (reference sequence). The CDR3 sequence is CASGQNGAEGSLHF. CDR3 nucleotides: TGTGCCAGCGGACAGAACGGCGCGGAGGGGTCTCTACACTTT.

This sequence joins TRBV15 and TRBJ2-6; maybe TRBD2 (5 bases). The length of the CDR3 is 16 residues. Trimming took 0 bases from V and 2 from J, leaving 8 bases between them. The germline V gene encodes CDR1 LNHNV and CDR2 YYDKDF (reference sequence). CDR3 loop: CATSRDPGTGANVLTF. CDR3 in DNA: TGTGCCACCAGCAGAGATCCCGGGACTGGGGCCAACGTCCTGACTTTC.

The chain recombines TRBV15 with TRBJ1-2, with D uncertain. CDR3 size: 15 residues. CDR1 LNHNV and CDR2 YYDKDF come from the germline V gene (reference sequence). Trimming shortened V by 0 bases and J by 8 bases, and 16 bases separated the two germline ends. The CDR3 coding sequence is TGTGCCACCAGCAGAGATCGGGTGGTTGGTGTCGGCTACACCTTC. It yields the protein CATSRDRVVGVGYTF.

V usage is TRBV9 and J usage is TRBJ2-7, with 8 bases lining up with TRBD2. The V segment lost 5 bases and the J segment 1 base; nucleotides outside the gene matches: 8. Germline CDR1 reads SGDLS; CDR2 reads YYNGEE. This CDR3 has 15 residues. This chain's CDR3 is CASRVLAVQSYEQYF. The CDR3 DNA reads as TGTGCCAGCAGGGTACTAGCGGTACAATCCTACGAGCAGTACTTC.

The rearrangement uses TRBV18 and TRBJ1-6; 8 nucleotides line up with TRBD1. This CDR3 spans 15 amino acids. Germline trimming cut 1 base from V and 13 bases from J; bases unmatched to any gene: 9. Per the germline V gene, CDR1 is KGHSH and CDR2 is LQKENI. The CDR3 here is CASSPLGQGISPLHF. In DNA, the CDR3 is TGTGCCAGCTCACCACTAGGACAGGGTATTTCGCCCCTCCACTTT.

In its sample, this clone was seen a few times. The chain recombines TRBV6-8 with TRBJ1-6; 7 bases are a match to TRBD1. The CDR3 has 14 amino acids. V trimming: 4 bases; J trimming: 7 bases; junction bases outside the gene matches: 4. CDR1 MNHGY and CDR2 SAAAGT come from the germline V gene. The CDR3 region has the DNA TGTGCCAGCAGTTTGGGACAGAAAAATTCACCCCTCCACTTT. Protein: CASSLGQKNSPLHF.

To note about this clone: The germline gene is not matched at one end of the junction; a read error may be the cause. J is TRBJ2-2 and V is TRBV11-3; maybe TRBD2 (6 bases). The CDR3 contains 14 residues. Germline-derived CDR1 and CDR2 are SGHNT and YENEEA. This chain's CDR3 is CASSLTGGTGELFF. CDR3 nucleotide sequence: TGTGCTAGCAGCCTGACCGGGGGTACCGGGGAGCTGTTTTTT.

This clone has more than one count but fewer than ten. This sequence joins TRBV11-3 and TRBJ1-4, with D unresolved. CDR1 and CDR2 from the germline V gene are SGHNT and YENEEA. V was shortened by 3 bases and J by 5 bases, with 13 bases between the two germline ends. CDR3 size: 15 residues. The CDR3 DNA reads TGTGCCAGCAGCTTTTATCCCAGAGCGAATGAAAAACTGTTTTTT. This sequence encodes CASSFYPRANEKLFF.